What follows are 12 T cell receptor beta chains derived from one specimen sequenced in a study of stem cell transplantation in POMP-related autoinflammatory disease. Study results and caveats: In PRAID patients, the number of distinct TRB V-J gene pairings was restricted. PRAID patients trended toward lower TRB diversity and higher clonality in all analyzed T-cell subsets.

These receptors have no identified antigens. Method: immunoSEQ multiplex PCR; TCRdb's copy keeps in-frame clones and lacks some. This repertoire shows roughly 11,000 clones, roughly 86% found once; its top ten account for approximately 50%. Material: CD8+ T cells from PBMCs, obtained before stem cell transplantation. Receptors were obtained from a human donor with POMP-related autoinflammation and immune dysregulation (PRAID).

This clone was seen a handful of times. The chain uses TRBV5-1 and TRBJ2-7; D is unresolved. Germline V gives CDR1 SGHRS, CDR2 YFSETQ. With 0 bases removed from V and 0 bases from J, the gap between germline ends came to 7 bases. The CDR3 extends over 14 amino acids. The CDR3 DNA reads as TGCGCCAGCAGCTTGGGGCAGAGCTCCTACGAGCAGTACTTC. As protein: CASSLGQSSYEQYF.

The rearrangement uses TRBV25-1 and TRBJ2-2, with D uncertain. The germline CDR1 and CDR2 sequences are MGHDK and SYGVNS. The germline V and J ends were trimmed by 3 bases and 3 bases, with 17 bases remaining between them. The CDR3 totals 17 residues. DNA of the CDR3: TGTGCCAGCAGTGATTGGACGGTCCAGATAGACACCGGGGAGCTGTTTTTT. Translation gives CASSDWTVQIDTGELFF.

The rearrangement links TRBV9 to TRBJ2-7, with TRBD2 matching 10 bases. With 4 bases clipped from V and 5 bases from J, the junction kept 6 bases outside the gene matches. Per the germline V gene, CDR1 is SGDLS and CDR2 is YYNGEE. There are 14 residues in the CDR3. CDR3 DNA: TGTGCCAGCAGCTTCCGAGCGGGAGGGCACGAGCAGTACTTC. This sequence encodes CASSFRAGGHEQYF.

The chain is built from TRBV29-1 and TRBJ1-1; D remains ambiguous. CDR1 and CDR2 from the germline V gene are SQVTM and ANQGSEA. The length of the CDR3 is 11 residues. The V and J ends lost 5 bases and 1 base respectively, with 5 bases between them. Written as DNA, the CDR3 is TGCAGCGTTCCCCGGAACACTGAAGCTTTCTTT. It is translated as CSVPRNTEAFF.

The gene calls are TRBV27 and TRBJ2-1; TRBD1 is a possible D gene (6 bases). Trimming removed 6 bases at V and 6 bases at J, with 15 bases between. This CDR3 is 14 amino acids long. Per the germline V gene, CDR1 is MNHEY and CDR2 is SMNVEV (reference sequence). CDR3: CASSPGAGVNEQFF. The CDR3 DNA sequence: TGTGCCAGCAGCCCCGGGGCAGGGGTCAATGAGCAGTTCTTC.

The chain carries TRBV7-8 and TRBJ1-2; tentative D call: TRBD1 (5 bases). Germline-derived CDR1 and CDR2 are SGHVS and FQNEAQ. The CDR3 totals 16 residues. Trimming took 1 base from V and 2 from J, leaving 14 bases between them. The CDR3 here is CASSLVDGARNYGYTF. The CDR3 DNA follows: TGTGCCAGCAGCTTAGTAGATGGGGCCAGGAACTATGGCTACACCTTC.

This chain joins TRBV9 and TRBJ1-6; TRBD1 aligns across 9 bases. V lost 4 bases to trimming and J lost 9 bases; unmatched junction nucleotides: 8. This CDR3 has 15 amino acids. Germline assignment: CDR1 SGDLS and CDR2 YYNGEE. DNA for the CDR3: TGTGCCAGCAGCCCCCGAGGGACAGGGACTTCACCCCTCCACTTT. Its translation: CASSPRGTGTSPLHF.

This chain links TRBV19 with TRBJ2-7; D is ambiguous. Per the germline V gene, CDR1 is LNHDA and CDR2 is SQIVND (reference sequence). V lost 0 bases, J lost 2 bases, and 11 bases lay in between. CDR3 length: 15 amino acids. The CDR3 loop is CASSIEELSTYEQYF. The CDR3 region has the DNA TGTGCCAGTAGTATAGAAGAGTTATCCACCTACGAGCAGTACTTC. Variable domain in full (rest from reference TRBV19 and TRBJ2-7): DGGITQSPKYLFRKEGQNVTLSCEQNLNHDAMYWYRQDPGQGLRLIYYSQIVNDFQKGDIAEGYSVSREKKESFPLTVTSAQKNPTAFYLCASSIEELSTYEQYFGPGTRLTVT.

This chain joins TRBV5-2 and TRBJ1-5; the table names TRBD1, a call not compared with the DNA. TRBV5-2 is a recognized pseudogene. The CDR3 extends over 14 amino acids. The CDR3 DNA is TGTGCCAGCAGCCCTGGCAGGGGTGGTCAGCCCCAGCATTTT. This sequence encodes CASSPGRGGQPQHF.

The chain has TRBV7-2 and TRBJ1-5, with 10 nucleotides matching TRBD1. Trimming at V came to 4 bases and at J to 1 base, leaving 4 bases not matched to a gene. The CDR3 is 16 amino acids. Germline V gene sequence: CDR1 SGHTA, CDR2 FQGNSA. Here the CDR3 DNA reads TGTGCCAGCAGCTCGGGACAGGGGTTCAGCAATCAGCCCCAGCATTTT. This encodes CASSSGQGFSNQPQHF.

V usage is TRBV2 and J usage is TRBJ2-7; TRBD1 agrees at 8 bases. Per germline, CDR1 SNHLY and CDR2 FYNNEI. V shed 8 bases, J shed 3 bases, and the junction held 27 bases outside the gene matches. This CDR3 is built from 20 residues. The CDR3: CASLGQGAPVANPPLYEQYF. As DNA, the CDR3 is TGTGCCAGCCTGGGGCAGGGGGCGCCGGTGGCTAACCCTCCTCTCTACGAGCAGTACTTC.

The DNA of the CDR3 is TGTGCCAGCAGCCGGCAAACCGGGACTATATATGATAATGAGCAGTTCTTC. It encodes CASSRQTGTIYDNEQFF. The chain is built from TRBV7-3 and TRBJ2-1; 7 bases fit TRBD2. This CDR3 spans 17 amino acids. Germline V gene sequence: CDR1 SGHTA, CDR2 FQGTGA. With 5 bases clipped from V and 7 bases from J, the junction kept 17 bases outside the gene matches.